The present T cell receptor (beta chain) was sequenced within a study of CD8 T cells in ankylosing spondylitis. Germline loops: CDR1 KGHSH, CDR2 LQKENI. The CDR3 sequence is 13 residues long. V lost 3 bases and J 1 base, leaving 6 bases between the germline ends. For this clonotype: Its specificity is unknown.

Study results and caveats: Significantly higher representation of disease-linked clones was reported for matched ankylosing spondylitis synovial fluid. Peripheral blood samples showed relatively rare disease-linked clones, and these clones were CD8+.

TCRdb independently ran MiXCR on the 5' RACE reads; one entry per CDR3 protein. The sample has 45,000 to 60,000 distinct CDR3 sequences, roughly 7.3% seen once. This clonotype originated in a female donor with ankylosing spondylitis or in good health (not recorded which). The J gene is TRBJ2-5, the V gene TRBV18, with D hard to call. The specimen sequenced was blood, either unsorted or a sorted T cell fraction (not recorded which). As DNA, the CDR3 is TGTGCCAGCTCACCCGGCAGCCAAGAGACCCAGTACTTC. This codes for CASSPGSQETQYF.